This T cell receptor (beta chain) was sequenced for a study of T cell responses to AZD1222 COVID-19 vaccine (dated by TCRdb to the early 2020s). Regarding the study in general: A total of more than 230 trial participants underwent TCR sequencing, of whom 207 had received two doses of AZD1222 and around 25 had received two doses of the MenACWY control vaccine. Trial participants were enrolled by age into 18-55, 56-69 and 70-plus year subgroups, with roughly 150, 30 and 60 TCR-sequenced participants respectively.

According to the study, the label for this sample's time point signals: about 28 days (+/-7) after the second vaccine dose. Because spike-specific TCR depth and breadth did not differ between the two schedules, AZD1222 recipients who got a second dose at roughly 4 weeks were pooled with those who got a second dose at roughly 12 weeks. Samples from vaccinated people were obtained from the UK trials COV001 and COV002, which included a single-blind randomized controlled phase 2/3 trial of AZD1222 (ChAdOx1 nCoV-19) in healthy adults. For TCRbeta chain sequencing, PBMC samples from trial participants were taken at day 0 and at day 28 after the second dose. Note on this clone: Its antigen is still unknown. Per-nucleotide qualities are absent, and no much larger clonotype sits a single base away.

The CDR3 regions of human TCRbeta chains were analyzed by immunosequencing. Per the authors' processing: Repertoire TCRs were checked for matches against a reference library of SARS-CoV-2-specific TCRs that had been generated using the MIRA antigen-specificity platform. Breadth was defined as the fraction of unique TCRs that were SARS-CoV-2-associated. Depth was defined as the fraction of total T cells that were SARS-CoV-2-associated. Each spike-specific TCR was assigned to its reactive spike region and to a CD4 or CD8 class using the MIRA data. Log10-transformed breadth and depth values were compared by one-way ANOVA with Sidak's multiple comparisons tests. The table comes from immuneACCESS by way of TCRdb, which keeps in-frame sequences with V and J called. Part of the clones is missing from these tables; in studies checked, under half for an unresolved V gene and the rest for unknown reasons. V and J calls and clone size are copied from that table; D and trimming were computed from the DNA. For this sample the table gives about 110,000 clones, of which 70% to 90% were detected only once. 4.8% of the sample lies in the top ten.

Study-wide findings and limitations: Because no day 14 peak-response samples were available, the repertoires could be characterized only after the peak T cell response. In the small 56-69-year group, the increase in depth fell short of significance, most likely because of low power. Reportedly, close to half of the unique spike-specific TCRs recognized epitopes lying outside the regions that are mutated in the B.1.351 and B.1.1.7 variants. Vaccine-associated CD4 TCRs spanned the whole spike protein, with dominant responses in regions 160-218 and 743-854. After two AZD1222 doses, spike-specific TCR breadth and depth were significantly higher than at day 0 and than in MenACWY recipients. Participants were mostly white British and included more females than males, and it was suggested by the authors that clonal diversity may have been underestimated. Conclusions about previously exposed vaccinees were limited because only a handful of AZD1222 recipients were SARS-CoV-2 seropositive at baseline.

Deletion took 4 bases off V and 0 bases off J, with a span of 9 bases between the germline ends. The germline V gene encodes CDR1 MGHDK and CDR2 SYGVNS. The CDR3 sequence holds 14 residues, the cysteine and phenylalanine included. Only the CDR3 DNA is retained, 42 bases long and in frame from the first base. This clonotype was obtained from an adult who received the AZD1222 COVID-19 vaccine. This sample comprised peripheral blood, obtained 28 days after the second AZD1222 dose. The chain employs TRBV25-1 and TRBJ1-2, with TRBD1 perhaps the D gene, on 5 matching bases. Here the CDR3 is given as CASSVGTANYGYTF. The bases are TGTGCCAGCAGTGTCGGGACGGCTAACTATGGCTACACCTTC.